This record covers a single TCR beta chain. The antigen remains unidentified. This CDR3 region has 16 residues. Deletions cut 6 bases from V and 4 bases from J, with 24 bases between. Looked up from germline, CDR1 is DFQATT and CDR2 is SNEGSKA (reference sequence). A second roughly 7 to 12 cycle PCR used barcoded and J-beta primers. Each cDNA molecule received a tag from a template-switch adaptor that had 12 random nucleotides. TCRdb re-called the 5' RACE reads with MiXCR, one entry per CDR3 protein. The sample holds roughly 1.4 million distinct CDR3 sequences, roughly 60% seen once. This entry is derived from a study of blood T cells in healthy people across ages. Broader study findings: Older age coincided with a roughly linear decline in TCR beta diversity per million T cells.

The receptor was isolated from a man aged 18 to 29 in good health. The chain uses TRBV20-1 and TRBJ1-2; D not resolved. Source material: blood. CDR3 bases: TGCAGTGCCTCAAGTCAGGCCCCGAGGTCCCTCTATGGCTACACCTTC. It is translated as CSASSQAPRSLYGYTF.